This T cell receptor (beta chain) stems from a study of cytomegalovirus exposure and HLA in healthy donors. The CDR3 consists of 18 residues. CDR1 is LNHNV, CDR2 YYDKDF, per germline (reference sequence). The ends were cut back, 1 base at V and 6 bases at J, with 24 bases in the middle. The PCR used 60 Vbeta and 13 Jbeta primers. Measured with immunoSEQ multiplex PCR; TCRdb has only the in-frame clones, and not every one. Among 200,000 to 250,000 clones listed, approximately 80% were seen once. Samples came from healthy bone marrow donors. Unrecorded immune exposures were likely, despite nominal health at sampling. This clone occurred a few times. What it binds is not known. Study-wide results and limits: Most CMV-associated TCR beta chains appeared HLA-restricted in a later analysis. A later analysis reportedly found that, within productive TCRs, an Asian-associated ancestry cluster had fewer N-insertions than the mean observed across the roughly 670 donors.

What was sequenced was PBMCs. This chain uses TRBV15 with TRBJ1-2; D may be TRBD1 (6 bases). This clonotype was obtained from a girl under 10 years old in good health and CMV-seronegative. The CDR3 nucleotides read TGTGCCACCAGCAGAGGCAACCCGGTGGGGGGGGCCTGGAATGGCTACACCTTC. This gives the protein CATSRGNPVGGAWNGYTF.